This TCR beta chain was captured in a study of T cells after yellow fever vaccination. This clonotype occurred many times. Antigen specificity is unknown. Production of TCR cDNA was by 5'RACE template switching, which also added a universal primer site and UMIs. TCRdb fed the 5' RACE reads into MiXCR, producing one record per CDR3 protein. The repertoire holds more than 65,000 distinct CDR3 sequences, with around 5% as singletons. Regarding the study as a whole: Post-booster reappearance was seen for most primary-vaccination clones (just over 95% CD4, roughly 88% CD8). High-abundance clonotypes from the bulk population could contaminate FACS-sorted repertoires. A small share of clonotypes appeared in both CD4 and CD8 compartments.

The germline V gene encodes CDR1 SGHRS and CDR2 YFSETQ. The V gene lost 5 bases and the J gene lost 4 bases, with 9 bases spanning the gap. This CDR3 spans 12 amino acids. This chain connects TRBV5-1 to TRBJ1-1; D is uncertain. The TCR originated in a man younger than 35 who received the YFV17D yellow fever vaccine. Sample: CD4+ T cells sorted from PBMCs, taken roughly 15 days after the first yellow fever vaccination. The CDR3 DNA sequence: TGCGCCAGCAGTCCTGACCTCACTGAAGCTTTCTTT. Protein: CASSPDLTEAFF.